This T cell receptor (beta chain) was identified during a study of CD4 T cells in relation to SARS-CoV-2 and coronaviruses. Study-wide context: ViraFEST: roughly 10-day antigen culture of PBMCs, then TCR beta CDR3 sequencing. Study-wide results and caveats: Compared with monoreactive clones, crossreactive clones showed significantly weaker SARS-CoV-2 expansion.

Turning to this clone: Its antigen remains unidentified.

Trimming cost V 3 bases and J 10 bases, with 7 bases left between them. Germline loops: CDR1 SNHLY, CDR2 FYNNEI. The CDR3 totals 12 residues. Before the COVID-19 pandemic, during about 2010-2018, CD4+ T cells were taken from unexposed donors. The cells were cultured for under twelve days before CD4+ T cells were isolated. As cell numbers allowed, unexposed-donor CD4+ T cells faced SARS-CoV-2 S/N and four cold-coronavirus spikes. On days 3 and 7, cultures got half fresh IL-2 medium. TCRdb's copy holds only in-frame clones and misses some; the assay was immunoSEQ multiplex PCR. The table records 12,000 or so clones, 69% of them present only once.

This chain links TRBV2 with TRBJ1-6; D not certain. The source of this sequence is a human donor in good health. Specimen: CD4+ T cells from PBMCs, cultured in vitro. The CDR3 DNA sequence: TGTGCCAGCAGTGATACGGCGTCACCCCTCCACTTT. Encoded protein: CASSDTASPLHF.